A single sample gave rise to the 32 T cell receptor beta chains below, sequenced in a study of long-term antiretroviral therapy in people with HIV. The assay, immunoSEQ v3.0, was run at survey level. Produced via immunoSEQ multiplex PCR; TCRdb's table is partial and in-frame only. Of about 20,000 clones detected, roughly 84% appear once; the ten largest clones hold around 11%. The sample here was unsorted PBMCs, taken about 2.4 years after starting antiretroviral therapy. These receptors originate from a man between 35 and 55 years old with HIV.

The rearrangement uses TRBV11-3 and TRBJ2-3; 8 positions match TRBD1. The ends lost 5 bases at V and 2 bases at J; junction bases unmatched: 6. Germline loops: CDR1 SGHNT, CDR2 YENEEA. The CDR3 is made up of 15 amino acids. CDR3 nucleotide sequence: TGTGCCAGCAGCGAAGGACAGGGCTACACAGATACGCAGTATTTT. This encodes CASSEGQGYTDTQYF.

The chain combines TRBV13 with TRBJ2-4; 7 nucleotides match TRBD2. The germline CDR1 and CDR2 sequences are PRHDT and FYEKMQ (reference sequence). This CDR3 has 17 residues. Trimming took 2 bases from V and 1 from J; bases not matched to a gene: 8. CDR3 DNA: TGTGCCAGCAGCTTAAGGGAGGGGATTGACGCCAAAAACATTCAGTACTTC. This gives the protein CASSLREGIDAKNIQYF.

The count of this clone is one. V gene TRBV18 combines with J gene TRBJ2-3; 7 positions match TRBD2. The CDR3 is made up of 16 amino acids. V shed 5 bases, J shed 4 bases, and the junction held 12 bases outside the gene matches. The V gene's germline CDR1 is KGHSH and CDR2 LQKENI. In nucleotides, the CDR3 is TGTGCCAGCTCATCCTCCGTAGGTCGGGGGGCAGATACGCAGTATTTT. Its protein product is CASSSSVGRGADTQYF.

The J gene is TRBJ2-7, the V gene TRBV7-6; TRBD2 matches 9 bases. The CDR3 runs 17 residues. V lost 1 base and J lost 6; bases outside the gene matches: 13. Germline loops: CDR1 SGHVS, CDR2 FNYEAQ. The CDR3 loop is CASSLGAGGPGVSEQYF. The CDR3 DNA sequence: TGTGCCAGCAGCTTAGGGGCGGGAGGGCCAGGGGTCAGCGAGCAGTACTTC.

V usage is TRBV25-1 and J usage is TRBJ1-1, with D unresolved. This CDR3 is built from 12 residues. The V gene lost 6 bases and the J gene lost 7 bases, with 12 bases spanning the gap. From germline, CDR1 is MGHDK and CDR2 SYGVNS. CDR3 in amino acids: CASSNWGFEAFF. The CDR3 coding sequence is TGTGCCAGCAGCAATTGGGGTTTTGAAGCTTTCTTT.

The V gene is TRBV19, the J gene TRBJ2-5; D may be TRBD1 or TRBD2 (6 bases each). The V end was cut by 3 bases, the J end by 5 bases, with 13 bases between. The CDR3 is made up of 14 amino acids. CDR1 is LNHDA and CDR2 is SQIVND in the germline V gene (reference sequence). CDR3 protein: CASSIWGAGETQYF. The CDR3 DNA is TGTGCCAGTAGTATCTGGGGGGCAGGGGAGACCCAGTACTTC.

V and J are TRBV10-1 and TRBJ2-7; D might be TRBD1 or TRBD2, each matching 5 bases. V was clipped by 5 bases and J by 4 bases, with 12 bases between them. Germline CDR1 is WNHNN and CDR2 is SYGVQD (reference sequence). The CDR3 covers 13 residues. In DNA form, the CDR3 reads TGCGCCAGCAGTCCCTCGGGACCTTACGAGCAGTACTTC. Translation: CASSPSGPYEQYF.

The chain uses TRBV10-3 and TRBJ2-3, with 7 bases matching TRBD2. The CDR3 length is 14 residues. J was trimmed by 5 bases and V by 7 bases; bases with no gene match: 9. Germline V lookup: CDR1 ENHRY, CDR2 SYGVKD. CDR3 loop: CAINGGSELDTQYF. As DNA, the CDR3 is TGTGCCATCAATGGCGGGAGTGAATTAGATACGCAGTATTTT.

The rearrangement uses TRBV5-1 and TRBJ2-7, with TRBD1 identical over 9 bases. The length of the CDR3 is 14 residues. The germline gives CDR1 SGHRS, CDR2 YFSETQ. After removal of 6 bases from V and 4 bases from J, the junction contained 8 bases not matched to a gene. The CDR3 coding sequence is TGCGCCAGCAAACCGGGACAGGGACGGTACGAGCAGTACTTC. This sequence encodes CASKPGQGRYEQYF.

V is TRBV6-6 and J is TRBJ1-5; tentative D call: TRBD1 (6 bases). The CDR3 has 15 amino acids. With 0 bases removed from V and 2 bases from J, the gap between germline ends came to 8 bases. Looked up from germline, CDR1 is MNHNY and CDR2 is SVGAGI (reference sequence). In DNA form, the CDR3 reads TGTGCCAGCAGTTACTCAGCAGGGGGCAATCAGCCCCAGCATTTT. Its protein product is CASSYSAGGNQPQHF.

This clone showed up just once. For the CDR3, the DNA is TGCGCCAGCAGCCCAGGGGACTTCTCCTACGAGCAGTACTTC. It yields the protein CASSPGDFSYEQYF. The J gene is TRBJ2-7, the V gene TRBV4-1; D could derive from TRBD1 or TRBD2 (6 bases each). Trimming pared 4 bases from V and 0 bases from J, leaving 10 bases between. CDR1 is MGHRA and CDR2 is YSYEKL in the germline V gene. CDR3 length: 14 residues.

The chain links TRBV15 to TRBJ2-5; D not certain. V lost 0 bases and J 2 bases, leaving 7 bases between the germline ends. The CDR3 has 14 amino acids. Germline lookup yields CDR1 LNHNV and CDR2 YYDKDF (reference sequence). CDR3 nucleotide sequence: TGTGCCACCAGCAGAGATGCCCTACAAGAGACCCAGTACTTC. This encodes CATSRDALQETQYF.

J is TRBJ2-7 and V is TRBV6-1; TRBD1 matches at 10 bases. Germline loops: CDR1 MNHNS, CDR2 SASEGT. The V segment lost 9 bases and the J segment 6 bases; nucleotides outside the gene matches: 5. The CDR3 extends over 12 amino acids. The CDR3 DNA is TGTGCCAGGACAGGGGGCGAATTCGAGCAGTACTTC. As protein: CARTGGEFEQYF.

J is TRBJ1-2 and V is TRBV30; D gene unclear. The CDR3 sequence is 12 residues long. V was clipped by 0 bases and J by 4 bases, with 6 bases between them. From germline, CDR1 is GTSNPN and CDR2 SVGIG (reference sequence). The CDR3 nucleotides are TGTGCCTGGAGTGTACTGGGCTATGGCTACACCTTC. Protein product: CAWSVLGYGYTF.

The V gene is TRBV9, the J gene TRBJ2-7, with 7 bases aligning to TRBD2. The CDR3 loop spans 16 amino acids. Germline V gene lookup returns CDR1 SGDLS and CDR2 YYNGEE. The V and J ends lost 0 bases and 2 bases, in that order; junction bases with no gene match: 8. The CDR3, as DNA: TGTGCCAGCAGCGTAGAGGAGGGAGGGTGGCCCTACGAGCAGTACTTC. Its protein product is CASSVEEGGWPYEQYF.

In its sample, this clone was seen once. The chain carries TRBV4-1 and TRBJ1-1; D ambiguous. The CDR3 covers 15 residues. Trimming shortened V by 1 base and J by 1 base, and 10 bases separated the two germline ends. Germline V lookup: CDR1 MGHRA, CDR2 YSYEKL. In DNA form, the CDR3 reads TGCGCCAGCAGCCAAGTCGAGGCTTCGAACACTGAAGCTTTCTTT. Protein sequence: CASSQVEASNTEAFF.

The chain joins TRBV5-1 to TRBJ1-4; D uncertain. The CDR3 covers 15 residues. The V end was cut by 5 bases, the J end by 3 bases, with 14 bases between. In germline, CDR1 is SGHRS, CDR2 YFSETQ. The CDR3 reads CASSRDGGPNEKLFF. The CDR3 bases are TGCGCCAGCAGTCGCGACGGAGGGCCTAATGAAAAACTGTTTTTT. Filled out from reference TRBV5-1 and TRBJ1-4, the complete variable domain reads KAGVTQTPRYLIKTRGQQVTLSCSPISGHRSVSWYQQTPGQGLQFLFEYFSETQRNKGNFPGRFSGRQFSNSRSEMNVSTLELGDSALYLCASSRDGGPNEKLFFGSGTQLSVL.

This clone has a handful of counts. The CDR3 is CASSSPRQNSYTF. The CDR3 coding sequence is TGTGCCAGCAGCTCTCCTCGACAGAATAGCTACACCTTC. V and J are TRBV6-5 and TRBJ1-2, with a tentative D call TRBD1 (5 bases). The germline V gene has CDR1 MNHEY and CDR2 SVGAGI. The CDR3 spans 13 residues. V was pared by 6 bases and J by 9 bases, with 17 bases between.

This clone has a single count. The CDR3 loop reads CATQRDNSYEQYF. The CDR3 DNA follows: TGCGCCACCCAACGGGATAACTCCTACGAGCAGTACTTC. This sequence joins TRBV5-1 and TRBJ2-7, with D possibly being TRBD2 (5 bases). The germline V gene has CDR1 SGHRS and CDR2 YFSETQ. V was cut by 9 bases and J by 0 bases, with 13 bases left in between. There are 13 residues in the CDR3.

CDR3: CASSYFKGGSEAFF. The CDR3 DNA follows: TGTGCCAGCAGTTACTTCAAAGGTGGGAGTGAAGCTTTCTTT. The chain recombines TRBV6-5 with TRBJ1-1; no clear D gene. Germline V gene sequence: CDR1 MNHEY, CDR2 SVGAGI. The length of the CDR3 is 14 residues. V shed 1 base and J shed 7 bases, with 13 bases lying between them.

The genes are TRBV18 and TRBJ1-1, with D unresolved. Germline V gene data show CDR1 as KGHSH and CDR2 as LQKENI. Trimming took off 3 bases at V and 5 bases at J, with 16 bases between the two ends. The CDR3 totals 15 residues. CDR3 region: CASSPEGRPGTEAFF. For the CDR3, the DNA is TGTGCCAGCTCACCGGAAGGACGGCCTGGGACTGAAGCTTTCTTT. Combining the CDR3 with reference TRBV18 and TRBJ1-1 gives the whole variable domain NAGVMQNPRHLVRRRGQEARLRCSPMKGHSHVYWYRQLPEEGLKFMVYLQKENIIDESGMPKERFSAEFPKEGPSILRIQQVVRGDSAAYFCASSPEGRPGTEAFFGQGTRLTVV.

Only a few counts were recorded for this clone. The genes are TRBV5-4 and TRBJ1-3; possible D gene TRBD1, 5 bases. Deletions cut 1 base from V and 4 bases from J, with 9 bases between. Per germline, CDR1 SGHNT and CDR2 YYREEE (reference sequence). The CDR3 loop spans 14 amino acids. CDR3 protein: CASSLNQGGNTIYF. CDR3 coding DNA: TGTGCCAGCAGCTTGAATCAGGGCGGAAACACCATATATTTT.

V usage is TRBV27 and J usage is TRBJ1-1; D uncertain. This CDR3 spans 12 amino acids. Germline V gene data show CDR1 as MNHEY and CDR2 as SMNVEV (reference sequence). V lost 5 bases and J 0 bases, leaving 4 bases between the germline ends. CDR3 sequence: CASSGMNTEAFF. The CDR3 DNA reads TGTGCCAGCAGTGGCATGAACACTGAAGCTTTCTTT.

The rearrangement joins TRBV6-1 to TRBJ2-5; D gene uncertain. In germline, CDR1 is MNHNS, CDR2 SASEGT. V was pared by 8 bases and J by 7 bases, with 11 bases between. The CDR3 length is 11 residues. This CDR3 is CASEEPGTQYF. In DNA form, the CDR3 reads TGTGCCAGCGAGGAGCCTGGGACCCAGTACTTC.

The chain combines TRBV4-3 with TRBJ1-1; D gene ambiguous. This CDR3 is 12 amino acids long. V lost 1 base, J lost 5 bases, and 5 bases lay in between. Per the germline V gene, CDR1 is LGHNA and CDR2 is YSLEER. The CDR3: CASSQGQTEAFF. In nucleotides, the CDR3 is TGCGCCAGCAGCCAAGGCCAGACTGAAGCTTTCTTT.

V gene TRBV5-8 combines with J gene TRBJ1-1; D unresolved. CDR3 size: 13 residues. From germline, CDR1 is SGHTS and CDR2 YDEGEE. The germline V and J ends were trimmed by 3 bases and 0 bases, with 6 bases remaining between them. CDR3 sequence: CASSSTMNTEAFF. The CDR3 nucleotides read TGTGCCAGCAGCTCAACTATGAACACTGAAGCTTTCTTT.

The chain joins TRBV7-8 to TRBJ2-2, with 11 bases lining up with TRBD1. Germline assignment: CDR1 SGHVS and CDR2 FQNEAQ. CDR3 size: 15 residues. J was trimmed by 5 bases and V by 5 bases; bases with no gene match: 4. The CDR3 DNA reads TGTGCCAGCAGCGCAGGGACAGGGGGGACCGGGGAGCTGTTTTTT. This codes for CASSAGTGGTGELFF.

This chain links TRBV5-1 with TRBJ1-3; no clear D gene. This CDR3 has 15 amino acids. V dropped 3 bases and J dropped 0 bases, with 10 bases sitting between them. Germline CDR1 reads SGHRS; CDR2 reads YFSETQ. Here the CDR3 DNA reads TGCGCCAGCAGCTCGGACGGAGTCTCTGGAAACACCATATATTTT. Translation gives CASSSDGVSGNTIYF.

This clone came up once. This CDR3 reads CSVVGASNMADTQYF. CDR3 in DNA: TGCAGCGTTGTCGGGGCCTCTAATATGGCAGATACGCAGTATTTT. The chain recombines TRBV29-1 with TRBJ2-3; D may be TRBD1 or TRBD2 (5 bases each). Germline V gene lookup returns CDR1 SQVTM and CDR2 ANQGSEA. The CDR3 is 15 amino acids. The V and J ends lost 4 bases and 4 bases respectively, with 18 bases between them.

The chain links TRBV10-2 to TRBJ2-2, with TRBD1 matching over 8 bases. The V gene end was trimmed by 4 bases and the J gene end by 3 bases; junction bases not matched to a gene: 4. CDR3 length: 15 residues. Per germline, CDR1 WSHSY and CDR2 SAAADI. The CDR3 protein is CASSAPDRDTGELFF. The CDR3 DNA sequence: TGCGCCAGCAGTGCCCCGGACAGGGACACCGGGGAGCTGTTTTTT.

In this sample, this clone turned up a few times. For the CDR3, the DNA is TGTGCCAGCAGCTTCACCGGCGAAGCTTTCTTT. Translation gives CASSFTGEAFF. V usage is TRBV6-6 and J usage is TRBJ1-1, with D hard to call. Germline V lookup: CDR1 MNHNY, CDR2 SVGAGI (reference sequence). The CDR3 runs 11 residues. V lost 6 bases, J lost 8 bases, and 10 bases lay in between.

This rearrangement joins TRBV6-5 to TRBJ1-5, with D perhaps matching TRBD1 (5 bases). V dropped 5 bases and J dropped 4 bases, with 12 bases sitting between them. Germline loops: CDR1 MNHEY, CDR2 SVGAGI. The CDR3 covers 14 residues. CDR3: CASSPYGGNQPQHF. For the CDR3, the DNA is TGTGCCAGCAGTCCTTATGGGGGAAATCAGCCCCAGCATTTT.